A selection of T cell receptor beta chains follows, all from one sample in a study of blood T cell repertoires in COVID-19. Method: immunoSEQ multiplex PCR; TCRdb's copy keeps in-frame clones and lacks some. The profile shows 50,000 to 65,000 clones, 80% to 85% of them singletons. The sample comprised peripheral blood. Every receptor here comes from a man in his sixties with COVID-19, enrolled during active disease. The CDR3 runs from the conserved cysteine through the conserved F or W. D genes are given only for firm matches. The size entry is marked missing in some rows and otherwise reads once, few, many or a size class.

cdr3_nt: TGTGCCAGCAGACACAGGGGGGACTATGGCTACACCTTC
cdr3_aa: CASRHRGDYGYTF
j_call: TRBJ1-2
clone_size: -
d_call: TRBD1
v_call: TRBV2

cdr3_nt: TGTGCCAGCAGTTTAGCGAGGGTGAACACTGAAGCTTTCTTT
cdr3_aa: CASSLARVNTEAFF
j_call: TRBJ1-1
clone_size: -
d_call: -
v_call: TRBV27

cdr3_nt: TGTGCCAGCGCCCCCCTGGGGCAGGGCGAACAGCCCCAGCATTTT
cdr3_aa: CASAPLGQGEQPQHF
j_call: TRBJ1-5
clone_size: -
d_call: -
v_call: TRBV27

cdr3_nt: TGTGCCAGTAGTGCACAGGTCTCTGGAAACACCATATATTTT
cdr3_aa: CASSAQVSGNTIYF
j_call: TRBJ1-3
clone_size: once
d_call: -
v_call: TRBV19

cdr3_nt: TGTGCCAGCAGTTACATGATCCGCACTAGCGGGAGCTACAATGAGCAGTTCTTC
cdr3_aa: CASSYMIRTSGSYNEQFF
j_call: TRBJ2-1
clone_size: few
d_call: TRBD2
v_call: TRBV6-2/TRBV6-3

cdr3_nt: TGTGCCAGCAGTTTTTCCGGGACTGAAGCTTTCTTT
cdr3_aa: CASSFSGTEAFF
j_call: TRBJ1-1
clone_size: -
d_call: -
v_call: TRBV6-5

cdr3_nt: TGCAGCGTTTCTCGGGTAATGGGCAATGAGCAGTTCTTC
cdr3_aa: CSVSRVMGNEQFF
j_call: TRBJ2-1
clone_size: -
d_call: -
v_call: TRBV29-1

cdr3_nt: TGTGCCAGCAGCCAAGACCTAGCTGGAAACACCATATATTTT
cdr3_aa: CASSQDLAGNTIYF
j_call: TRBJ1-3
clone_size: -
d_call: -
v_call: TRBV3-1/TRBV3-2

cdr3_nt: TGTGCCAGCTCACCTCAGGGGACAGGGTCGCGTGGGACCTCTGGAAACACCATATATTTT
cdr3_aa: CASSPQGTGSRGTSGNTIYF
j_call: TRBJ1-3
clone_size: -
d_call: TRBD1
v_call: TRBV18

cdr3_nt: TGTGCCAGCAGCCCAGGTGGCCGGGAGGAGCAGTTCTTC
cdr3_aa: CASSPGGREEQFF
j_call: TRBJ2-1
clone_size: -
d_call: -
v_call: TRBV3-1/TRBV3-2

cdr3_nt: TGTGCCAGCAGCCGGGACAGGGGTTCTACCGCCTACGAGCAGTACTTC
cdr3_aa: CASSRDRGSTAYEQYF
j_call: TRBJ2-7
clone_size: -
d_call: TRBD1
v_call: TRBV27

cdr3_nt: TGTGCCAGCAGCTGGAAGGAGGGGTACGCTTTCTTT
cdr3_aa: CASSWKEGYAFF
j_call: TRBJ1-1
clone_size: -
d_call: -
v_call: TRBV5-6

cdr3_nt: TGCGCCAGCAGCTTGGAAGGTATCGGGTCGGACACTGAAGCTTTCTTT
cdr3_aa: CASSLEGIGSDTEAFF
j_call: TRBJ1-1
clone_size: -
d_call: -
v_call: TRBV5-1

cdr3_nt: TGTGCCAGCAGCTTAGGAGGTTCCGATTCACCCCTCCACTTT
cdr3_aa: CASSLGGSDSPLHF
j_call: TRBJ1-6
clone_size: -
d_call: -
v_call: TRBV7-3

cdr3_nt: TGTGTCAGAAGCTTAGTGGGGACTAGCGGATTTCGCACAGATACGCAGTATTTT
cdr3_aa: CVRSLVGTSGFRTDTQYF
j_call: TRBJ2-3
clone_size: -
d_call: -
v_call: TRBV7-5

cdr3_nt: TGTGCCTGGAGTGTGGGAGGAGAGACCCAGTACTTC
cdr3_aa: CAWSVGGETQYF
j_call: TRBJ2-5
clone_size: -
d_call: -
v_call: TRBV30

cdr3_nt: TGTGCCTCAACCGGGGGACTAGCGGGAACGGATACGCAGTATTTT
cdr3_aa: CASTGGLAGTDTQYF
j_call: TRBJ2-3
clone_size: few
d_call: TRBD2
v_call: TRBV5-4

cdr3_nt: TGTGCCAGTAGGGCGGACAGGGCACGAGAGACCCAGTACTTC
cdr3_aa: CASRADRARETQYF
j_call: TRBJ2-5
clone_size: -
d_call: TRBD1
v_call: TRBV19

cdr3_nt: TGTGCCACCAGTGAAACGGGAGCTGGGGCCAACGTCCTGACTTTC
cdr3_aa: CATSETGAGANVLTF
j_call: TRBJ2-6
clone_size: -
d_call: -
v_call: TRBV24-1

cdr3_nt: TGTGCCACCAGCAGAGCGGGTATAGCGGAAGAGACCCAGTACTTC
cdr3_aa: CATSRAGIAEETQYF
j_call: TRBJ2-5
clone_size: -
d_call: -
v_call: TRBV15

cdr3_nt: TGTGCCAGCAGTTACAGTGATTTTAACTATGGCTACACCTTC
cdr3_aa: CASSYSDFNYGYTF
j_call: TRBJ1-2
clone_size: -
d_call: -
v_call: TRBV2

cdr3_nt: TGTGCCAGCAGCTTATTCCGAGGAGACAATCAGCCCCAGCATTTT
cdr3_aa: CASSLFRGDNQPQHF
j_call: TRBJ1-5
clone_size: -
d_call: -
v_call: TRBV7-2

cdr3_nt: TGTGCCAGCAGAGGAGACCTTGGGTACTTC
cdr3_aa: CASRGDLGYF
j_call: TRBJ2-5
clone_size: -
d_call: -
v_call: TRBV2

cdr3_nt: TGCGCCAGCAGCCAAGTTCCGGGAGTAGTTGGCGAGCAGTACTTC
cdr3_aa: CASSQVPGVVGEQYF
j_call: TRBJ2-7
clone_size: -
d_call: -
v_call: TRBV4-1

cdr3_nt: TGTGCCAGCAGCGAGGGACAGGGCGTTACCTACGAGCAGTACTTC
cdr3_aa: CASSEGQGVTYEQYF
j_call: TRBJ2-7
clone_size: -
d_call: TRBD1
v_call: TRBV9

cdr3_nt: TGTGCCAGCAGCTTAGGGTTATATAGCGTTGGCACAGATACGCAGTATTTT
cdr3_aa: CASSLGLYSVGTDTQYF
j_call: TRBJ2-3
clone_size: -
d_call: -
v_call: TRBV7-6

cdr3_nt: TGTGCCAGCAGCTATTCTTACAGGGGCGGCCACAATCAGCCCCAGCATTTT
cdr3_aa: CASSYSYRGGHNQPQHF
j_call: TRBJ1-5
clone_size: -
d_call: TRBD1
v_call: TRBV5-4

cdr3_nt: TGCGCCAGCAGCTCCGGGACAGCGAACACTGAAGCTTTCTTT
cdr3_aa: CASSSGTANTEAFF
j_call: TRBJ1-1
clone_size: -
d_call: TRBD1
v_call: TRBV5-1

cdr3_nt: TGTGCCAGCAGCCAACGGACAGGGAGGGCTCAGCCCCAGCATTTT
cdr3_aa: CASSQRTGRAQPQHF
j_call: TRBJ1-5
clone_size: -
d_call: TRBD1
v_call: TRBV3-1/TRBV3-2

cdr3_nt: TGTGCCAGCAGTTTATTATACACTGAAGCTTTCTTT
cdr3_aa: CASSLLYTEAFF
j_call: TRBJ1-1
clone_size: few
d_call: -
v_call: TRBV28

cdr3_nt: TGTGCCAGCAGCCCTAGGGGCGCTTCTGGAAACACCATATATTTT
cdr3_aa: CASSPRGASGNTIYF
j_call: TRBJ1-3
clone_size: -
d_call: -
v_call: TRBV7-9

cdr3_nt: TGTGCCAGCAGTTACGATTCACTAGATCAGCCCCAGCATTTT
cdr3_aa: CASSYDSLDQPQHF
j_call: TRBJ1-5
clone_size: -
d_call: -
v_call: TRBV6-5